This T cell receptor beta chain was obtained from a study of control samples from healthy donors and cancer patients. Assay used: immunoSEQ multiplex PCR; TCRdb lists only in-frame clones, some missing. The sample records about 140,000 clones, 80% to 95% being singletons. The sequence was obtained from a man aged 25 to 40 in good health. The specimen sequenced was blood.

CDR3 loop: CASSPAGTSNTEAFF. CDR3 sequence (DNA): TGTGCCAGCAGCCCTGCCGGAACCTCGAACACTGAAGCTTTCTTT. The chain carries TRBV7-9 and TRBJ1-1; D unresolved. The germline V gene has CDR1 SEHNR and CDR2 FQNEAQ (reference sequence). The CDR3 runs to 15 residues. Trimming left V 5 bases short and J 1 base short, with 14 bases between.